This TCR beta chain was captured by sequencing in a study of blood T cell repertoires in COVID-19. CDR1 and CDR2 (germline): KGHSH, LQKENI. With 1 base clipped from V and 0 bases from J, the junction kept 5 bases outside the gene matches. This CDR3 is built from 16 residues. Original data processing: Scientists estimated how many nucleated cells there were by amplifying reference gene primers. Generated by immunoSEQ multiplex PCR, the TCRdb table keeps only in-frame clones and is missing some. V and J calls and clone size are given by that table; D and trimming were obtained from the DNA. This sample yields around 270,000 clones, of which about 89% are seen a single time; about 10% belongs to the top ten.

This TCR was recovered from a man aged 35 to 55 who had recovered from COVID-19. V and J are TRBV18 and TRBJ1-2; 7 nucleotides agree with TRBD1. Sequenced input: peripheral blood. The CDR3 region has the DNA TGTGCCAGCTCACCACAAGGTCAGGGGGCTAACTATGGCTACACCTTC. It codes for CASSPQGQGANYGYTF.